This TCR beta chain was found in a study of shared clonotypes between healthy human individuals. V was shortened by 6 bases and J by 7 bases, with 16 bases between the two germline ends. CDR1 LNHDA and CDR2 SQIVND come from the germline V gene (reference sequence). The CDR3 spans 13 residues. This clone was observed a single time. Clones were sequenced by immunoSEQ multiplex PCR, and TCRdb holds only the in-frame ones, with some missing. The table shows roughly 2.2 million clones, with roughly 90% occurring only once. This chain links TRBV19 with TRBJ2-7; TRBD2 is a possible D gene (5 bases). The TCR comes from a man aged 18 to 35 in good health. Some clones in this sample may be carry-over from other donors' samples. The sequenced material came from naive CD4+ T cells from PBMCs. The sample's subset: CD45RA+ positively selected. The CDR3 nucleotides are TGTGCCAGTAGCCCGGACTGGGCCCGAGAGCAGTACTTC. Protein: CASSPDWAREQYF. The variable domain in full, completed from reference TRBV19 and TRBJ2-7, reads DGGITQSPKYLFRKEGQNVTLSCEQNLNHDAMYWYRQDPGQGLRLIYYSQIVNDFQKGDIAEGYSVSREKKESFPLTVTSAQKNPTAFYLCASSPDWAREQYFGPGTRLTVT.